The 23 T cell receptor beta chains in this list originate from one sample, sequenced in a study of vaccination effects on CD4 cells after COVID-19. Viral peptide pool expansion of antigen-specific CD4+ T cells preceded sequencing in the ViraFEST assay. The culture ran for 10 days, and then CD4+ T cells were isolated. The method was immunoSEQ multiplex PCR; TCRdb's version includes in-frame clones alone and lacks a portion of them. The data contain about 54,000 clones, approximately 79% of them seen just once; the ten biggest clones take up 2% to 3%. Their target antigens are unknown. Sequencing was performed on CD4+ T cells from PBMCs cultured with HCoV-229E spike peptides, taken before COVID-19 vaccination. The receptors come from a human donor who received a COVID-19 vaccine.

This chain links TRBV5-1 with TRBJ1-2; D remains ambiguous. Trimming took off 7 bases at V and 0 bases at J, with 16 bases between the two ends. Per the germline V gene, CDR1 is SGHRS and CDR2 is YFSETQ. The CDR3 has 15 residues. CDR3 in amino acids: CASEEGNGANYGYTF. In nucleotides, the CDR3 is TGCGCCAGCGAAGAGGGTAATGGAGCTAACTATGGCTACACCTTC.

This chain joins TRBV19 and TRBJ1-1; D uncertain. This CDR3 is built from 13 residues. Deletions cut 3 bases from V and 4 bases from J, with 9 bases between. From germline, CDR1 is LNHDA and CDR2 SQIVND (reference sequence). The CDR3 bases are TGTGCCAGTAGTATGATGAGGACCACTGAAGCTTTCTTT. Translating it yields CASSMMRTTEAFF.

The chain recombines TRBV3-1 (or the pseudogene TRBV3-2) with TRBJ1-4, with TRBD1 as a possible D gene (5 bases). The CDR3 loop spans 20 amino acids. Trimming stripped 0 bases from V and 0 bases from J, with 20 bases between. Germline V gene data show CDR1 as LGHDT and CDR2 as YNNKEL (reference sequence). Here the CDR3 reads CASSQDYGTPQFATNEKLFF. CDR3 nucleotide sequence: TGTGCCAGCAGCCAAGATTATGGGACGCCTCAATTTGCAACTAATGAAAAACTGTTTTTT.

V usage is TRBV29-1 and J usage is TRBJ1-1; D not resolved. Germline-derived CDR1 and CDR2 are SQVTM and ANQGSEA. This CDR3 is built from 12 residues. V was shortened by 2 bases and J by 1 base, with 5 bases between the two germline ends. CDR3 coding DNA: TGCAGCGTTGAAAAGGGGAACACTGAAGCTTTCTTT. It specifies CSVEKGNTEAFF.

The rearrangement uses TRBV5-1 and TRBJ2-1, with 13 bases aligning to TRBD2. The CDR3 is made up of 16 amino acids. Per germline, CDR1 SGHRS and CDR2 YFSETQ. The J segment lost 7 bases and the V segment lost 1 base, leaving 5 bases of the junction unmatched. CDR3 sequence: CASSLRLAGGWNEQFF. The CDR3 nucleotides read TGCGCCAGCAGCTTGAGACTAGCGGGGGGTTGGAATGAGCAGTTCTTC. The full variable domain, completed using reference TRBV5-1 and TRBJ2-1, is KAGVTQTPRYLIKTRGQQVTLSCSPISGHRSVSWYQQTPGQGLQFLFEYFSETQRNKGNFPGRFSGRQFSNSRSEMNVSTLELGDSALYLCASSLRLAGGWNEQFFGPGTRLTVL.

V and J are TRBV27 and TRBJ2-7; TRBD1 matches at 7 bases. The CDR3 length is 14 residues. Trimming removed 3 bases from V and 1 base from J; junction bases left unmatched: 3. The germline CDR1 and CDR2 sequences are MNHEY and SMNVEV (reference sequence). CDR3 loop: CASSFRTGSYEQYV. CDR3 nucleotide sequence: TGTGCCAGCAGTTTTAGGACAGGATCCTACGAGCAGTACGTC.

V usage is TRBV9 and J usage is TRBJ2-5, with D perhaps TRBD1 (6 bases). Per the germline V gene, CDR1 is SGDLS and CDR2 is YYNGEE. V dropped 1 base and J dropped 4 bases, with 8 bases sitting between them. There are 13 residues in the CDR3. The CDR3 nucleotides are TGTGCCAGCAGCGTACTAGGGGGAGAGACCCAGTACTTC. Protein: CASSVLGGETQYF. Complete variable domain (other parts from reference TRBV9 and TRBJ2-5): DSGVTQTPKHLITATGQRVTLRCSPRSGDLSVYWYQQSLDQGLQFLIQYYNGEERAKGNILERFSAQQFPDLHSELNLSSLELGDSALYFCASSVLGGETQYFGPGTRLLVL.

This clone appeared once. This sequence joins TRBV6-4 and TRBJ1-1, with a weak D call TRBD1 (6 bases). Trimming left V 4 bases short and J 7 bases short, with 16 bases between. Germline lookup yields CDR1 MRHNA and CDR2 SNTAGT. The CDR3 has 14 amino acids. This CDR3 reads CASSAQQGSVEAFF. CDR3 nucleotide sequence: TGTGCCAGCAGTGCACAACAGGGATCCGTTGAAGCTTTCTTT.

The CDR3 nucleotides are TGCGCCAGCAGCTCGGGGACAACGGAGACCCAGTACTTC. Amino acids: CASSSGTTETQYF. V gene TRBV5-1 combines with J gene TRBJ2-5; possibly TRBD1 for D (6 bases). This CDR3 region has 13 residues. Germline CDR1 SGHRS, CDR2 YFSETQ. Between the trimmed V and J ends, which lost 3 bases and 5 bases, there was a span of 11 bases.

V and J are TRBV12-3 or TRBV12-4 and TRBJ1-2; D not certain. Trimming removed 3 bases at V and 8 bases at J, with 13 bases between. CDR3 length: 13 residues. CDR3 amino acids: CASSLKADLGYTF. The CDR3, as DNA: TGTGCCAGCAGTTTGAAGGCTGATCTGGGCTACACCTTC.

CDR3 in DNA: TGTGCCAGTTCTGTGGGGGACTTCTACAATGAGCAGTTCTTC. Encoded protein: CASSVGDFYNEQFF. The V call is TRBV19, the J call TRBJ2-1, with a possible D match to TRBD2 (6 bases). Trimming shortened V by 8 bases and J by 3 bases, and 14 bases separated the two germline ends. The CDR3 is 14 amino acids. Germline V gene sequence: CDR1 LNHDA, CDR2 SQIVND (reference sequence).

This clone was recorded a few times. The chain links TRBV30 to TRBJ1-5; D is possibly TRBD1 (6 bases). The germline V gene encodes CDR1 GTSNPN and CDR2 SVGIG (reference sequence). This CDR3 spans 12 amino acids. The CDR3: CAGGEYGQPQHF. DNA for the CDR3: TGTGCAGGGGGGGAATACGGGCAGCCCCAGCATTTT.

Only a few counts were recorded for this clone. This chain joins TRBV7-3 and TRBJ2-2; 9 bases are shared with TRBD1. The CDR3 is 17 residues long. The ends lost 2 bases at V and 5 bases at J; junction bases unmatched: 9. Germline V CDR1 and CDR2: SGHTA, FQGTGA. The CDR3 DNA reads TGTGCCAGCAGCTTAGCGCATAAGGGACAGGGAACCGGGGAGCTGTTTTTT. It specifies CASSLAHKGQGTGELFF.

The V call is TRBV4-3, the J call TRBJ2-2; D gene unclear. The CDR3 runs to 14 residues. Per the germline V gene, CDR1 is LGHNA and CDR2 is YSLEER. The ends were cut back, 0 bases at V and 3 bases at J, with 5 bases in the middle. In DNA, the CDR3 is TGCGCCAGCAGCCAAGATCCCCACACCGGGGAGCTGTTTTTT. Amino acid sequence: CASSQDPHTGELFF.

The genes are TRBV4-3 and TRBJ1-4, with unresolved D. With 1 base removed from V and 0 bases from J, the gap between germline ends came to 9 bases. Per germline, CDR1 LGHNA and CDR2 YSLEER. The CDR3 loop spans 16 amino acids. CDR3 in DNA: TGCGCCAGCAGCCAAGGCGTGGCGGCAACTAATGAAAAACTGTTTTTT. Protein sequence: CASSQGVAATNEKLFF.

V and J are TRBV6-2 or TRBV6-3 and TRBJ2-3, with D perhaps matching TRBD1 (5 bases). The CDR3 runs to 16 residues. Trimming cost V 0 bases and J 0 bases, with 10 bases left between them. The germline CDR1 and CDR2 sequences are MNHEY and SVGEGT. DNA of the CDR3: TGTGCCAGCAGTTACTCGACAGTTTTTAGCACAGATACGCAGTATTTT. Residues: CASSYSTVFSTDTQYF.

The CDR3 DNA is TGCGCCAGCAGTCAGCCCCGGATCGCCTGCTACGAGCAGTACGTC. The encoded protein is CASSQPRIACYEQYV. The chain is built from TRBV23-1 and TRBJ2-7; D ambiguous. TRBV23-1 counts as an open reading frame of uncertain function. With 3 bases removed from V and 3 bases from J, the gap between germline ends came to 15 bases. There are 15 residues in the CDR3.

For the CDR3, the DNA is TGTGCCAGCTCACCACCGGGGAGCCAGTACTTC. It encodes CASSPPGSQYF. The chain has TRBV18 and TRBJ2-5, with TRBD2 as a possible D gene (5 bases). The CDR3 is 11 amino acids. Germline V gene sequence: CDR1 KGHSH, CDR2 LQKENI. Trimming left V 0 bases short and J 10 bases short, with 6 bases between.

The chain recombines TRBV29-1 with TRBJ2-1, with 10 nucleotides matching TRBD2. Per the germline V gene, CDR1 is SQVTM and CDR2 is ANQGSEA. The CDR3 is made up of 14 amino acids. Losses at the gene ends were 6 bases for V and 6 bases for J; bases not matched to a gene: 8. The CDR3 coding sequence is TGCAGCGTCGCCCTTAGCGGGGGGCGCAATGAGCAGTTCTTC. Amino acids: CSVALSGGRNEQFF.

This chain links TRBV7-2 with TRBJ1-6; D is undetermined. The CDR3 has 16 amino acids. Germline assignment: CDR1 SGHTA and CDR2 FQGNSA. V was cut by 1 base and J by 0 bases, with 7 bases left in between. The CDR3 bases are TGTGCCAGCAGCTTAGAAAGGGTCTCCTATAATTCACCCCTCCACTTT. Its translation is CASSLERVSYNSPLHF.

This clone was counted a single time. The chain recombines TRBV7-8 with TRBJ1-1, with D possibly being TRBD1 (6 bases). The CDR3 loop spans 16 amino acids. The germline V gene encodes CDR1 SGHVS and CDR2 FQNEAQ. The V gene lost 5 bases and the J gene lost 3 bases, with 19 bases spanning the gap. The CDR3 nucleotides read TGTGCCAGCAGCAGATCAGGGGAAATAGAGTACACTGAAGCTTTCTTT. It codes for CASSRSGEIEYTEAFF.

This chain's CDR3 is CASSRDRDNSPLHF. Written as DNA, the CDR3 is TGTGCCAGCAGTCGGGACAGGGATAATTCACCCCTCCACTTT. V gene TRBV6-6 combines with J gene TRBJ1-6; 9 bases map to TRBD1. J gave up 5 bases and V 5 bases, and 1 base lay outside the gene matches. CDR1 MNHNY and CDR2 SVGAGI come from the germline V gene (reference sequence). The CDR3 covers 14 residues.

The rearrangement joins TRBV4-2 to TRBJ1-3; D gene ambiguous. Germline values: CDR1 LGHNA, CDR2 YNFKEQ. The CDR3 length is 14 residues. V dropped 4 bases and J dropped 2 bases, with 9 bases sitting between them. As DNA, the CDR3 is TGTGCCAGCAGCCCTCGGGAGGCTGGAAACACCATATATTTT. The encoded protein is CASSPREAGNTIYF.